What follows are 24 T cell receptor beta chains derived from one specimen sequenced in a study of CXCR3-negative and CXCR3-positive naive CD8 T cells. The authors prepared UMI-labeled TRB cDNA libraries by 5' RACE. No DNA is given; TCRdb re-called the 5' RACE reads and lists each CDR3 protein once. Reported are several thousand distinct CDR3 sequences; the ten largest clones contain 0.95% to 1.5%. These receptors have no known antigen. The study's findings and limits: In CXCR3-positive naive cells, the TRB CDR3s were more hydrophobic than in CXCR3-negative naive cells.

Sequencing was carried out using naive CXCR3+ CD8+ T cells from blood. As for subset: CD45RO-CCR7+CD27+CD95- naive CD8+ T cells expressing CXCR3 (TNR3+). Receptors originate from a human donor in good health. Some clones in this sample may be carry-over from other donors' samples.

V is TRBV7-2 and J is TRBJ2-3. This CDR3 region has 12 residues. Germline CDR1 SGHTA, CDR2 FQGNSA. This chain's CDR3 is CASRPETDTQYF.

This clonotype is medium-sized by frequency. The chain links TRBV6-5 to TRBJ1-1. The CDR3 totals 13 residues. Germline V gene data show CDR1 as MNHEY and CDR2 as SVGAGI. CDR3 sequence reads: CASSLSGNTEAFF.

The V and J genes are TRBV14 and TRBJ2-3; TCRdb gives TRBD2 as the D gene, but with no DNA this cannot be confirmed. This CDR3 is built from 16 residues. Germline V gene lookup returns CDR1 SGHDN and CDR2 FVKESK. Here the CDR3 reads CASSPPEREISDTQYF.

V gene TRBV29-1 combines with J gene TRBJ1-3. Looked up from germline, CDR1 is SQVTM and CDR2 is ANQGSEA. The CDR3 runs 12 residues. The CDR3 is CSVGTAGDTIYF.

According to its frequency, this clonotype is medium-sized. This rearrangement joins TRBV20-1 to TRBJ2-7; lacking DNA, the TRBD2 call made by TCRdb goes unchecked. This CDR3 has 17 amino acids. The germline V gene encodes CDR1 DFQATT and CDR2 SNEGSKA (reference sequence). This CDR3 is CSARGRMEREASYEQYF.

This sequence joins TRBV25-1 and TRBJ2-1; TCRdb gives TRBD2 as the D gene, but with no DNA this cannot be confirmed. Germline CDR1 reads MGHDK; CDR2 reads SYGVNS. The CDR3 has 20 residues. The CDR3 sequence is CASSEIPGTSGRVSYNEQFF.

This clonotype registers medium-sized by frequency. CDR3: CASSWNPEHWSSYNEQFF. The chain has TRBV6-2 or TRBV6-3 and TRBJ2-1; the TCRdb D gene call, TRBD1, has no DNA to confirm it. This CDR3 spans 18 amino acids. Germline-derived CDR1 and CDR2 are MNHEY and SVGEGT.

The chain has TRBV20-1 and TRBJ2-3; the D gene TCRdb calls, TRBD2, cannot be checked with no DNA. Germline-derived CDR1 and CDR2 are DFQATT and SNEGSKA (reference sequence). The CDR3 has 16 residues. The chain's CDR3 is CSAFVTSGASTDTQYF.

V usage is TRBV6-1 and J usage is TRBJ2-7; TCRdb outputs TRBD2, but without DNA this stays unchecked. The CDR3 runs 17 residues. Germline V gene data show CDR1 as MNHNS and CDR2 as SASEGT. Here the CDR3 reads CASSGSRSGVLSYEQYF.

Measured by frequency, this clonotype is medium-sized. The genes are TRBV27 and TRBJ2-7; TCRdb's D call of TRBD1 is untestable without DNA. Germline V CDR1 and CDR2: MNHEY, SMNVEV (reference sequence). The CDR3 consists of 16 residues. The CDR3 sequence is CASSLSRQGGSYEQYF.

This clonotype counts as medium-sized by frequency. The chain joins TRBV29-1 to TRBJ2-7; TCRdb names TRBD2, which stays unverified in the absence of DNA. The CDR3 is made up of 13 amino acids. Germline loops: CDR1 SQVTM, CDR2 ANQGSEA. The CDR3 here is CSVRGGVTYEQYF.

The J gene is TRBJ1-1, the V gene TRBV4-1; lacking DNA, the TRBD1 call made by TCRdb goes unchecked. In germline, CDR1 is MGHRA, CDR2 YSYEKL. The CDR3 contains 18 residues. CDR3 sequence reads: CASSQKTLIQGADTEAFF.

The chain combines TRBV7-9 with TRBJ2-2. The germline V gene encodes CDR1 SEHNR and CDR2 FQNEAQ (reference sequence). The CDR3 spans 12 residues. The CDR3 reads CASSLYTGELFF.

Judged by frequency, this clonotype is medium-sized (0.01 to 0.1%). The genes are TRBV2 and TRBJ2-4; TCRdb's D gene call, TRBD2, goes unchecked for lack of DNA. Per germline, CDR1 SNHLY and CDR2 FYNNEI. The CDR3 extends over 16 amino acids. The CDR3 region is CARGLAGSSAKNIQYF. Supplemented by reference TRBV2 and TRBJ2-4, the full variable domain reads EPEVTQTPSHQVTQMGQEVILRCVPISNHLYFYWYRQILGQKVEFLVSFYNNEISEKSEIFDDQFSVERPDGSNFTLKIRSTKLEDSAMYFCARGLAGSSAKNIQYFGAGTRLSVL.

This clonotype is classed as medium-sized by frequency. This rearrangement joins TRBV28 to TRBJ1-5. The CDR3 contains 15 residues. CDR1 is MDHEN and CDR2 is SYDVKM in the germline V gene. The CDR3 region is CASSYVVEGEQPQHF.

This clonotype ranks as large (0.1 to 1%) in terms of frequency. V is TRBV20-1 and J is TRBJ2-5; with no DNA, the TCRdb D assignment of TRBD1 cannot be verified. Germline values: CDR1 DFQATT, CDR2 SNEGSKA (reference sequence). This CDR3 is 15 amino acids long. CDR3 in amino acids: CSATTRLTLQETQYF.

In terms of frequency, this clonotype is medium-sized. The V gene is TRBV30, the J gene TRBJ1-1. The CDR3 extends over 15 amino acids. Germline CDR1 reads GTSNPN; CDR2 reads SVGIG (reference sequence). This chain's CDR3 is CAWSASSGLNTEAFF.

By frequency, this clonotype is medium-sized. V usage is TRBV5-1 and J usage is TRBJ2-7; with no DNA, the TCRdb D assignment of TRBD2 cannot be verified. Per the germline V gene, CDR1 is SGHRS and CDR2 is YFSETQ. This CDR3 contains 16 residues. The CDR3 here is CASSLGLAGPVYEQYF.

This chain links TRBV20-1 with TRBJ1-2; TCRdb calls TRBD1, which cannot be checked without DNA. The germline V gene has CDR1 DFQATT and CDR2 SNEGSKA (reference sequence). This CDR3 region has 14 residues. CDR3 amino acids: CSAMGQGKDYGYTF.

The V gene is TRBV6-2 or TRBV6-3, the J gene TRBJ2-7. The CDR3 totals 13 residues. CDR1 is MNHEY, CDR2 SVGEGT, per germline. The CDR3 loop is CASRPQHGYEQYF.

V gene TRBV4-1 combines with J gene TRBJ2-1; TCRdb proposes TRBD2, but this gene call is untestable without DNA. There are 13 residues in the CDR3. The V gene's germline CDR1 is MGHRA and CDR2 YSYEKL. CDR3 amino acids: CASSQGAPREQFF.

CDR3 in amino acids: CSVQQGAADQPQHF. The rearrangement uses TRBV29-1 and TRBJ1-5; TCRdb indicates TRBD1, and absent DNA this call remains unverified. This CDR3 comprises 14 residues. Germline CDR1 is SQVTM and CDR2 is ANQGSEA. Combining the CDR3 with reference TRBV29-1 and TRBJ1-5 gives the whole variable domain SAVISQKPSRDICQRGTSLTIQCQVDSQVTMMFWYRQQPGQSLTLIATANQGSEATYESGFVIDKFPISRPNLTFSTLTVSNMSPEDSSIYLCSVQQGAADQPQHFGDGTRLSIL.

The chain employs TRBV7-3 and TRBJ1-2; TCRdb gives TRBD1 as the D gene, but with no DNA this cannot be confirmed. There are 15 residues in the CDR3. Germline loops: CDR1 SGHTA, CDR2 FQGTGA. CDR3: CASSLTGGTGGGYTF.

The rearrangement uses TRBV29-1 and TRBJ2-7. This CDR3 contains 11 residues. Germline-derived CDR1 and CDR2 are SQVTM and ANQGSEA. The CDR3 reads CSATGAYEQYF.